This is a list of T cell receptor beta chains from one sample in a study of blood T cell repertoires in COVID-19. Libraries were prepared by immunoSEQ multiplex PCR; TCRdb keeps only in-frame clonotypes and omits some of them. The sample has approximately 150,000 clones, around 80% seen once. Sequenced: peripheral blood. These receptors all come from a woman aged 50 to 60 in a cohort sampled during active or convalescent COVID-19. CDR3s include the opening cysteine and the closing phenylalanine or tryptophan. Size is omitted from some rows. Given values are once, few, many or a class for expanded clones.

abundance	v_gene	j_gene	CDR3aa
few	TRBV5-4	TRBJ2-3	CASSLRQPYTDTQYF
once	TRBV10-3	TRBJ1-5	CAISESQGLLESNQPQHF
-	TRBV24-1	TRBJ2-3	CATSSSGRHTDTQYF
-	TRBV7-8	TRBJ1-1	CASSLAQGQNTEAFF
-	TRBV27	TRBJ1-3	CASSLRGGSGNTIYF
-	TRBV30	TRBJ2-7	CAWRETGGRYEQYF
-	TRBV11-1	TRBJ2-3	CASSLGLQSTDTQYF
-	TRBV23-1	TRBJ2-7	CASSQSRGSWREQYF
-	TRBV6-4	TRBJ2-3	CASKRRAGAFSDTQYF
once	TRBV7-2	TRBJ2-1	CASSLWGGRSSYNEQFF
-	TRBV6-5	TRBJ1-6	CATQDTYNSPLHF
-	TRBV6-6	TRBJ1-2	CASRQTGGYGYTF
-	TRBV18	TRBJ1-2	CASSPSDGYTF
-	TRBV6-1	TRBJ2-7	CASSEGTSGSYEQYF
-	TRBV7-2	TRBJ1-2	CASSLVGLDRVYGYTF
once	TRBV9	TRBJ1-2	CASSPRDRGDTNYGYTF
-	TRBV4-1	TRBJ1-5	CASSQSGVNSNQPQHF
-	TRBV19	TRBJ1-5	CASSIGFVDQPQHF
-	TRBV12-3/TRBV12-4	TRBJ2-1	CASTGTSGGLRFF
once	TRBV11-2	TRBJ1-2	CASSLTHYGYTF
-	TRBV7-6	TRBJ2-7	CASSTSPLSYEQYF
few	TRBV19	TRBJ1-2	CASRDGTSNYGYTF
once	TRBV3-1/TRBV3-2	TRBJ1-1	CASSQGPPGENTEAFF
few	TRBV4-3	TRBJ1-2	CASSQTVLANYGYTF
-	TRBV24-1	TRBJ2-1	CATSDPTTDSGSYNEQFF
-	TRBV18	TRBJ2-3	CASSLMTSGALTDTQYF
few	TRBV2	TRBJ1-2	CASSVTQGYGYTF
-	TRBV12-5	TRBJ1-6	CASGLAGTASSYNSPLHF
-	TRBV4-1	TRBJ2-1	CASSQDDTGGIWNEQFF
-	TRBV9	TRBJ1-2	CASSVSGRAGSKYTF
few	TRBV3-1/TRBV3-2	TRBJ1-6	CASSQRNSPLHF
-	TRBV29-1	TRBJ2-5	CSVALQETQYF
-	TRBV16	TRBJ1-4	CASSHWRLNEKLFF
-	TRBV6-5	TRBJ1-3	CASSRGSGNTIYF
-	TRBV4-1	TRBJ1-2	CASSQAGTVSFNYGYTF
-	TRBV7-9	TRBJ1-4	CASSLVSGHANEKLFF
-	TRBV29-1	TRBJ2-1	CSVEDYRGYNEQFF
-	TRBV18	TRBJ1-5	CASSPTNAGGNQPQHF
-	TRBV5-1	TRBJ2-6	CASSPGPTGGASGANVLTF
few	TRBV3-1/TRBV3-2	TRBJ2-1	CASSQSSGAYNEQFF
-	TRBV5-1	TRBJ2-7	CASSLGTSGVNEQYF
few	TRBV6-5	TRBJ1-5	CASSSGNQPQHF
-	TRBV5-1	TRBJ2-7	CASSLPGTSPYEQYF
-	TRBV4-1	TRBJ2-3	CASSQADSYGVSTDTQYF
-	TRBV19	TRBJ1-5	CASSISSGNQPQHF
-	TRBV19	TRBJ1-4	CASSIRPGGGTNEKLFF
-	TRBV3-1/TRBV3-2	TRBJ1-1	CASSPRWRGSEAFF
-	TRBV7-8	TRBJ1-2	CASSPGREGYGYTF
-	TRBV19	TRBJ1-5	CASSPSRQGSQPQHF
few	TRBV2	TRBJ2-3	CASSGDSDPTDTQYF
-	TRBV29-1	TRBJ2-7	CSVTLGTGSGQYF
-	TRBV11-2	TRBJ2-7	CASSPTGQGAYEQYF
-	TRBV9	TRBJ2-1	CASSASFNEQFF
-	TRBV2	TRBJ1-6	CASIFAVPYNSPLHF
few	TRBV6-5	TRBJ2-7	CASSRDRHYEQYF
once	TRBV27	TRBJ2-5	CASSTFTGGGETQYF
once	TRBV2	TRBJ1-6	CASSEGPGGNSPLHF
once	TRBV3-1/TRBV3-2	TRBJ2-5	CASSQDSSGGQETQYF
-	TRBV7-2	TRBJ1-6	CASSLPRTSDYSPLHF